This T cell receptor beta chain was sequenced for a study of shared clonotypes between healthy human individuals. Study-wide findings and caveats: Sequencing of the sorted subsets was shown by rarefaction to be incomplete despite large depth.

The assay was immunoSEQ multiplex PCR, and TCRdb's table has in-frame clones only and misses some. The sample lists some 2 million clones; about 94% were seen once. Naive CD8 cells were CD45RO-negative, positively selected for CCR7, excluding terminally differentiated effector memory CD45RA+ cells. CDR3 length equals 14 residues. V gave up 6 bases and J gave up 6 bases, with 18 bases separating them. CDR1 and CDR2 (germline): SEHNR, FQNEAQ (reference sequence). On this clone: Its antigen is still unknown.

The chain links TRBV7-9 to TRBJ2-7, with D tentatively TRBD2 (6 bases). The specimen was naive CD8+ T cells sorted from blood. This receptor was taken from a man between 18 and 35 years old in good health. CDR3 in amino acids: CASRPWGVAGEQYF. Here the CDR3 DNA reads TGTGCCAGCAGACCCTGGGGGGTGGCCGGCGAGCAGTACTTC.